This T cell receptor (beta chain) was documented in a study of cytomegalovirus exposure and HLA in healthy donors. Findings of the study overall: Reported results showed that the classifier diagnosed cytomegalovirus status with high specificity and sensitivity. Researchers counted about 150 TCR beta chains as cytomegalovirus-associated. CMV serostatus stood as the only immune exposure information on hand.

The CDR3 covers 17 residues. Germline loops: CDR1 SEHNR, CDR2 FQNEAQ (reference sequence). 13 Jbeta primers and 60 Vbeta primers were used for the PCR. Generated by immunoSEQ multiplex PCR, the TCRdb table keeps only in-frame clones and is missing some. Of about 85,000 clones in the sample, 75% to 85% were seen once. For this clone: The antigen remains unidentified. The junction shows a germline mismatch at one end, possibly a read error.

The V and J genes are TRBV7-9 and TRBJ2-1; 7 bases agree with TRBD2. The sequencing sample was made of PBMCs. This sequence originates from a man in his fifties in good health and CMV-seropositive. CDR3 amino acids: CSSSFASGRGGDNEQFF. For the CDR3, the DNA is TGTTCCAGCAGCTTCGCCAGTGGGAGGGGAGGAGACAATGAGCAGTTCTTC.